These 6 T cell receptor beta chains came from one sample sequenced in a study of graft-versus-host responses after intestinal transplantation. The antigens for these receptors are not known. This table comes from immunoSEQ multiplex PCR, and its TCRdb copy is limited to in-frame clones, with some not included. The repertoire consists of approximately 81,000 clones, with roughly 87% occurring once and the leading ten covering over 7%. The material sequenced was unstimulated CD8+ T cells sorted from spleen or lymph node cells, taken before transplant. The receptors derive from a human donor who was the organ donor for an intestinal transplant.

V is TRBV11-2 and J is TRBJ2-2, with a weak D call TRBD2 (6 bases). V was cut by 1 base and J by 9 bases, with 18 bases left in between. Germline CDR1 is SGHAT and CDR2 is FQNNGV. CDR3 length: 16 residues. CDR3 residues: CASSLGGGARSRELFF. The CDR3 region has the DNA TGTGCCAGCAGCTTAGGTGGCGGGGCGAGGAGTCGGGAGCTGTTTTTT.

V is TRBV6-5 and J is TRBJ1-6; D is uncertain. Trimming cost V 5 bases and J 3 bases, with 2 bases left between them. The CDR3 extends over 12 amino acids. From germline, CDR1 is MNHEY and CDR2 SVGAGI. The CDR3 loop is CASSDYNSPLHF. CDR3 bases: TGTGCCAGCAGTGACTATAATTCACCCCTCCACTTT.

This chain uses TRBV9 with TRBJ1-2; no reliable D call. This CDR3 is built from 11 residues. Looked up from germline, CDR1 is SGDLS and CDR2 is YYNGEE. V gave up 2 bases and J gave up 4 bases, with 3 bases separating them. CDR3 amino acids: CASSVPYGYTF. For the CDR3, the DNA is TGTGCCAGCAGCGTTCCCTATGGCTACACCTTC.

This chain links TRBV29-1 with TRBJ2-7; no firm D call. Trimming removed 4 bases at V and 4 bases at J, with 11 bases between. The CDR3 runs to 12 residues. Looked up from germline, CDR1 is SQVTM and CDR2 is ANQGSEA. This CDR3 reads CSVVYLGYEQYF. The CDR3 DNA reads as TGCAGCGTTGTTTATCTCGGGTACGAGCAGTACTTC.

The rearrangement joins TRBV6-5 to TRBJ2-3, with TRBD2 matching over 7 bases. The CDR3 has 15 amino acids. CDR1 is MNHEY and CDR2 is SVGAGI in the germline V gene. V shed 6 bases and J 1 base; nucleotides not matched to a gene: 7. CDR3 sequence: CASRDSGGGTDTQYF. The CDR3 bases are TGTGCCAGCAGGGATTCTGGGGGGGGCACAGATACGCAGTATTTT.

This clone was detected a few times. This may be a read error: a much more frequent sequence differs by one nucleotide. The gene calls are TRBV4-2 and TRBJ1-5, with D possibly matching TRBD1 (5 bases). CDR1 is LGHNA, CDR2 YNFKEQ, per germline. Trimming shortened V by 8 bases and J by 0 bases, and 11 bases separated the two germline ends. The CDR3 has 14 residues. The chain's CDR3 is CASGTEDSNQPQHF. The CDR3 bases are TGTGCCAGCGGGACGGAAGATAGCAATCAGCCCCAGCATTTT.